This entry is about one TCR beta chain. TCRdb processed the 5' RACE reads anew with MiXCR; each CDR3 protein has one entry. The sample contains more than 90,000 distinct CDR3 sequences, 8% to 13% of which appear only once. Trimming took 5 bases from V and 9 from J, leaving 17 bases between them. Germline loops: CDR1 LGHDT, CDR2 YNNKEL (reference sequence). The CDR3 has 14 amino acids. The source of the sample is a study of early T cells in non-severe SARS-CoV-2 infection. The receptor was derived from an adult who was a healthcare worker with PCR-confirmed SARS-CoV-2 infection or an uninfected control (not recorded which). The gene calls are TRBV3-1 and TRBJ2-4; D not resolved. Sequenced material: whole blood. CDR3 sequence reads: CASSADWTGGIQYF. The CDR3 DNA is TGTGCCAGCAGCGCAGACTGGACCGGTGGCATTCAGTACTTC.